This is a list of T cell receptor beta chains from one sample in a study of cytomegalovirus exposure and HLA in healthy donors. Using immunoSEQ multiplex PCR, the repertoire was profiled, and TCRdb retains in-frame clones only, with some absent. Here the sample spans roughly 130,000 clones, over 70% being singletons. Sequenced input: PBMCs. The receptors originated from a woman between 55 and 75 years old in good health and CMV-seropositive. CDR3s include the opening cysteine and the closing phenylalanine or tryptophan. The listing skips clone size in some rows; elsewhere it reads once, few, many or a size class.

NA,TRBV7-6,15,CASSQRTGGSYEQYF
NA,TRBV13,13,CASSQGTGNTIYF
NA,TRBV7-9,17,CASTTTAAFSGANVLTF
few,TRBV4-2,16,CASSQDGRADTDTQYF
NA,TRBV5-6,14,CASSVGQGGQPQHF
NA,TRBV6-1,14,CASSELTGLGGYTF
once,TRBV7-9,15,CASSPGLSSNQPQHF
NA,TRBV5-8,13,CASSLDGYNEQFF
few,TRBV4-1,16,CASSQGTSPNTDTQYF
NA,TRBV9,16,CASSPLGEGSDSPLHF
NA,TRBV6-5,14,CASSYLGGRNEQFF
few,TRBV5-6,15,CASSLTGEGRKTQYF
NA,TRBV5-1,14,CASSREPNTGELFF
NA,TRBV18,14,CASSDGQGIEPQHF
few,TRBV5-1,16,CASRTSGGTNTGELFF
NA,TRBV12-5,13,CASGLREVYGYTF
NA,TRBV2,14,CASTRDRIQYGYTF
NA,TRBV6-5,13,CASSYRQGGEQYF
NA,TRBV19,16,CASSPETTGGNQPQHF
few,TRBV19,13,CASSPNTNYGYTF
few,TRBV7-2,14,CASSSGLRPHEQYF
NA,TRBV7-3,14,CASSVQGGYYEQYF
NA,TRBV29-1,13,CSVPRQPDYGYTF
NA,TRBV10-3,14,CAISVRLVTDTQYF
NA,TRBV5-6,14,CASSLTGPAGEQYF
NA,TRBV28,13,CASSLSGENIQYF
NA,TRBV6-4,14,CASSATGGGTEAFF
NA,TRBV27,13,CATSTGGGQPQHF
few,TRBV4-1,15,CASSKSGRDTGELFF
NA,TRBV13,14,CASSSGGGQETQYF
NA,TRBV15,12,CATARPGYEQYF
few,TRBV6-1,15,CASSPHGGQGAEQYF
NA,TRBV5-1,14,CASSLSWTGYEQYF
many,TRBV19,17,CASSSVRESSGANVLTF
NA,TRBV29-1,11,CSVDRGYEQYF
NA,TRBV11-2,13,CASSADFTDTQYF
NA,TRBV4-1,16,CASSQEWRGDTDTQYF
NA,TRBV10-1,15,CASSDPGTGANVLTF
NA,TRBV5-4,15,CASSLEGPPNSPLHF
NA,TRBV6-5,16,CASSYTRTSGGAGQFF
NA,TRBV18,16,CASSPPTSGVPNTQYF
NA,TRBV5-1,14,CASRVGGVEEAQYF
NA,TRBV5-4,16,CASSSGTGLVSYEQYF
NA,TRBV5-1,15,CASSLDTGSNQPQHF
NA,TRBV7-6,14,CASSLGGQGYEQYF
NA,TRBV7-3,12,CASSHGGTEAFF
NA,TRBV27,17,CASSLFGGARGTGELFF
NA,TRBV9,15,CASSAEGGAASPLHF
NA,TRBV6-5,12,CASSWGGHGYTF
once,TRBV6-1,14,CASHEGGLDEKLFF